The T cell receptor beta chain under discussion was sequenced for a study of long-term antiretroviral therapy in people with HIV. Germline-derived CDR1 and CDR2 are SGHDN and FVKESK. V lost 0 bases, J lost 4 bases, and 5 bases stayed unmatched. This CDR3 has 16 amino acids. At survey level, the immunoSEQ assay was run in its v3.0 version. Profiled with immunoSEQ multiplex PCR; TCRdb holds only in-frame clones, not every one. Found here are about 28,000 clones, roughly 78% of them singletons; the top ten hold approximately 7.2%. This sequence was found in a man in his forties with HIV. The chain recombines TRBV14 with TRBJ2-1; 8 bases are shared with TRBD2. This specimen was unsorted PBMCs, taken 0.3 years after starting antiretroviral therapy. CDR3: CASSQDRGGAYNEQFF. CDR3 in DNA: TGTGCCAGCAGCCAAGATCGGGGGGGGGCGTACAATGAGCAGTTCTTC.